The next 13 T cell receptor beta chains were all read from a single sample in a study of beta chain features in type 1 diabetes. No antigen has been assigned to these receptors. Sequencing targeted expressed TCRB transcripts, as all isolated RNA had been reverse transcribed. Method: immunoSEQ multiplex PCR; TCRdb's copy keeps in-frame clones and lacks some. The table has about 47,000 clones, roughly 40% seen once. Study conclusions and caveats: Shorter TCRB CDR3s, moderately but significantly so, marked every one of the four CD4+ subsets in Type 1 diabetes patients.

Sequenced material: stem cell memory CD4+ T cells from blood. Every receptor here comes from a man aged 30 to 45 with type 1 diabetes.

This chain links TRBV5-4 with TRBJ1-2; weak D call: TRBD1 (5 bases). The germline gives CDR1 SGHNT, CDR2 YYREEE (reference sequence). The CDR3 contains 16 residues. The germline V and J ends were trimmed by 0 bases and 7 bases, with 19 bases remaining between them. CDR3 in amino acids: CASSLALASGRGGYTF. CDR3 bases: TGTGCCAGCAGCTTGGCCTTGGCGTCAGGGCGAGGTGGCTACACCTTC.

This chain joins TRBV7-9 and TRBJ1-4; 7 positions match TRBD1. Germline V gene lookup returns CDR1 SEHNR and CDR2 FQNEAQ (reference sequence). The CDR3 extends over 15 amino acids. The J segment lost 8 bases and the V segment lost 7 bases, leaving 13 bases of the junction unmatched. This CDR3 is CASTSKTGPTEKLFF. The CDR3 coding sequence is TGTGCCAGCACTTCGAAGACAGGGCCGACCGAAAAACTGTTTTTT.

This clone appeared a few times. The V gene is TRBV4-2, the J gene TRBJ1-1, with D perhaps matching TRBD1 (6 bases). This CDR3 spans 14 amino acids. V was cut by 0 bases and J by 11 bases, with 16 bases left in between. The germline V gene encodes CDR1 LGHNA and CDR2 YNFKEQ. CDR3 sequence (DNA): TGTGCCAGCAGCCAAGAAATGGGGGGGCGTGAGGCTTTCTTT. Its translation: CASSQEMGGREAFF.

The V gene is TRBV7-2, the J gene TRBJ2-7, with TRBD2 matching over 7 bases. The CDR3 sequence is 15 residues long. Germline trimming cut 2 bases from V and 6 bases from J; bases unmatched to any gene: 10. The germline V gene encodes CDR1 SGHTA and CDR2 FQGNSA. CDR3 residues: CASSLIGGSSLEQYF. DNA of the CDR3: TGTGCCAGCAGCTTAATTGGCGGGAGTTCGCTCGAGCAGTACTTC.

The rearrangement links TRBV7-9 to TRBJ2-5, with D possibly matching TRBD1 (6 bases). CDR3 size: 14 residues. Trimming pared 6 bases from V and 10 bases from J, leaving 21 bases between. Germline CDR1 SEHNR, CDR2 FQNEAQ (reference sequence). DNA for the CDR3: TGTGCCAGCAGACATACAGGGTCCAGAGGTTTCCAGTACTTC. This codes for CASRHTGSRGFQYF.

The V call is TRBV29-1, the J call TRBJ2-7; 12 bases match TRBD1. This CDR3 contains 13 residues. Germline V gives CDR1 SQVTM, CDR2 ANQGSEA. The junction had 0 bases not matched to a gene; V was cut back by 4 bases and J by 2 bases. This CDR3 reads CSVGDRGPYEQYF. DNA of the CDR3: TGCAGCGTTGGGGACAGGGGGCCCTACGAGCAGTACTTC.

This chain uses TRBV18 with TRBJ1-1; TRBD1 matches 10 bases. V shed 3 bases and J 5 bases; nucleotides not matched to a gene: 3. Germline values: CDR1 KGHSH, CDR2 LQKENI. This CDR3 has 14 residues. CDR3 DNA sequence: TGTGCCAGCTCACCTTTGGACAGGGGGACTGAAGCTTTCTTT. Translated, it gives CASSPLDRGTEAFF.

DNA for the CDR3: TGTGCCAGCAGTCCAAGGACAGGGTCCTTCCTCACCTACGAGCAGTACTTC. Translation: CASSPRTGSFLTYEQYF. The chain carries TRBV28 and TRBJ2-5; 8 positions agree with TRBD1. The J call may not be correct, given that the DNA end is closer to TRBJ2-7. Germline V gene sequence: CDR1 MDHEN, CDR2 SYDVKM. The CDR3 extends over 17 amino acids.

The genes are TRBV2 and TRBJ1-2; D might be TRBD1 (6 bases). V shed 7 bases and J shed 8 bases, with 20 bases lying between them. Germline V gives CDR1 SNHLY, CDR2 FYNNEI. This CDR3 contains 14 residues. CDR3 nucleotide sequence: TGTGCCAGCAATTTGCAGGGGCAGATGGGAGGCTACACCTTC. This encodes CASNLQGQMGGYTF.

This clone was recorded once. V gene TRBV7-3 combines with J gene TRBJ2-1, with 7 bases that match TRBD2. The CDR3 runs 16 residues. CDR1 is SGHTA and CDR2 is FQGTGA in the germline V gene. Trimming cost V 2 bases and J 7 bases; bases outside gene matches: 11. The CDR3 protein is CASSLLGRASWNEQFF. The CDR3 DNA follows: TGTGCCAGCAGCTTATTGGGGAGGGCCTCATGGAATGAGCAGTTCTTC.

This clone occurred a few times. The chain employs TRBV11-3 and TRBJ2-1; the match to TRBD1 covers 7 bases. The ends lost 8 bases at V and 1 base at J; junction bases unmatched: 8. The CDR3 loop spans 15 amino acids. The V gene's germline CDR1 is SGHNT and CDR2 YENEEA. The CDR3 region has the DNA TGTGCCAGCGGCACAGGGGATCCGTCCTACAATGAGCAGTTCTTC. The encoded protein is CASGTGDPSYNEQFF. The full variable domain, completed using reference TRBV11-3 and TRBJ2-1, is EAGVVQSPRYKIIEKKQPVAFWCNPISGHNTLYWYLQNLGQGPELLIRYENEEAVDDSQLPKDRFSAERLKGVDSTLKIQPAELGDSAVYLCASGTGDPSYNEQFFGPGTRLTVL.

This chain links TRBV20-1 with TRBJ2-3, with D maybe TRBD2 (5 bases). Germline CDR1 DFQATT, CDR2 SNEGSKA (reference sequence). Trimming took 5 bases from V and 4 from J, leaving 7 bases between them. The CDR3 loop spans 11 amino acids. CDR3 nucleotides: TGCAGTGCTCGGACTTCAGATACGCAGTATTTT. Encoded protein: CSARTSDTQYF.

The J gene is TRBJ2-1, the V gene TRBV7-3, with 10 positions matching TRBD1. Germline V gives CDR1 SGHTA, CDR2 FQGTGA. This CDR3 spans 16 amino acids. V shed 5 bases and J 6 bases; nucleotides not matched to a gene: 10. The CDR3 DNA sequence: TGTGCCAGCAGCCAAACCGGGACAGGGGTCTCCAATGAGCAGTTCTTC. It is translated as CASSQTGTGVSNEQFF. Full variable domain (outside the CDR3, taken from reference TRBV7-3 and TRBJ2-1): GAGVSQTPSNKVTEKGKYVELRCDPISGHTALYWYRQSLGQGPEFLIYFQGTGAADDSGLPNDRFFAVRPEGSVSTLKIQRTERGDSAVYLCASSQTGTGVSNEQFFGPGTRLTVL.